This TCR beta chain was documented in a study of cytomegalovirus exposure and HLA in healthy donors. Overall study: Early on, a data release was issued that held 80 million or so unique TCRs from HLA-typed donors. Findings and limits, study-wide: Reported performance of the classifier showed diagnosis of cytomegalovirus status with high specificity and sensitivity. Most subjects had HLA-A and HLA-B alleles reportedly predicted accurately by TCR beta sequences.

With regard to this clone: The antigen remains unidentified.

The PCR used 60 Vbeta and 13 Jbeta primers. The repertoire was sequenced with immunoSEQ multiplex PCR; TCRdb's copy has only in-frame clones and lacks some. The repertoire holds roughly 220,000 clones, with around four fifths as singletons. CDR3 length equals 14 residues. J gave up 4 bases and V 8 bases, and 4 bases lay outside the gene matches. CDR1 and CDR2 (germline): LNHDA, SQIVND (reference sequence). Samples came from healthy bone marrow donors. The sequencing sample was made of PBMCs. The TCR was taken from a woman in her 40s in good health and CMV-seronegative. V and J are TRBV19 and TRBJ2-2, with 10 bases that match TRBD2. The CDR3 coding sequence is TGTGCCAGTTCAAGCGGGAGGGCCACCGGGGAGCTGTTTTTT. This gives the protein CASSSGRATGELFF.